This passage covers 26 T cell receptor beta chains from one sample sequenced in a study of cytomegalovirus exposure and HLA in healthy donors. The PCR had 60 Vbeta and 13 Jbeta primers. TCRdb keeps only in-frame clones here, not all; method: immunoSEQ multiplex PCR. This sample yields approximately 79,000 clones, of which over 70% are seen a single time; about 2% belongs to the top ten. The sequencing sample was made of PBMCs. These receptors were obtained from a boy younger than 18 in good health and CMV-seronegative.

The chain has TRBV30 and TRBJ1-2; D is unclear. Trimming stripped 0 bases from V and 4 bases from J, with 9 bases between. Germline lookup yields CDR1 GTSNPN and CDR2 SVGIG (reference sequence). The length of the CDR3 is 13 residues. The CDR3: CAWSVDISYGYTF. The CDR3 DNA reads as TGTGCCTGGAGTGTCGACATTTCCTATGGCTACACCTTC.

The chain couples TRBV10-3 to TRBJ2-1; 9 nucleotides match TRBD2. Per germline, CDR1 ENHRY and CDR2 SYGVKD. The CDR3 is 12 residues long. With V trimmed by 0 bases and J by 15 bases, 3 bases remained unmatched. The CDR3 DNA reads TGTGCCATCAGTGAGTCGGCGGGAGGGGGGTTCTTC. Protein: CAISESAGGGFF.

This clone is a singleton in its sample. This chain links TRBV6-6 with TRBJ2-2; D is ambiguous. The CDR3 sequence is 13 residues long. Germline lookup yields CDR1 MNHNY and CDR2 SVGAGI (reference sequence). The V end lost 8 bases, the J end lost 1 base, and 8 bases lay between the germline ends. The CDR3 DNA reads as TGTGCCAGCGGGCCGGAGAACACCGGGGAGCTGTTTTTT. It specifies CASGPENTGELFF.

The chain employs TRBV30 and TRBJ2-1; tentative D call: TRBD1 (6 bases). The CDR3 loop spans 14 amino acids. Germline assignment: CDR1 GTSNPN and CDR2 SVGIG (reference sequence). V dropped 2 bases and J dropped 8 bases, with 16 bases sitting between them. The CDR3 sequence is CAWSPGHRVDEQFF. The CDR3 nucleotides read TGTGCCTGGAGTCCGGGACACCGGGTCGATGAGCAGTTCTTC.

The chain couples TRBV6-1 to TRBJ1-2; 7 nucleotides match TRBD1. The CDR3 covers 14 residues. V shed 2 bases and J 3 bases; nucleotides not matched to a gene: 3. Germline V gene lookup returns CDR1 MNHNS and CDR2 SASEGT. Here the CDR3 DNA reads TGTGCCAGCAGTGAACACAGGGGTGACTATGGCTACACCTTC. This codes for CASSEHRGDYGYTF.

This chain joins TRBV30 and TRBJ2-3; 9 nucleotides agree with TRBD2. Trimming took 4 bases from V and 2 from J; bases not matched to a gene: 4. This CDR3 contains 14 residues. Germline-derived CDR1 and CDR2 are GTSNPN and SVGIG (reference sequence). The CDR3 spells CAWILAGLTDTQYF. The CDR3 DNA sequence: TGTGCCTGGATACTAGCGGGTCTCACAGATACGCAGTATTTT.

The DNA for the CDR3 is TGCGCCAGCAGCCCCAAAGACCCGGACTACCAAGAGACCCAGTACTTC. Translation: CASSPKDPDYQETQYF. V gene TRBV4-3 combines with J gene TRBJ2-5; perhaps TRBD2 as D (5 bases). Looked up from germline, CDR1 is LGHNA and CDR2 is YSLEER. The CDR3 has 16 residues. V gave up 4 bases and J gave up 0 bases, with 15 bases separating them.

This clone has just a few counts. The V gene is TRBV7-6, the J gene TRBJ1-1, with D possibly matching TRBD1 (5 bases). Per germline, CDR1 SGHVS and CDR2 FNYEAQ. CDR3 length: 15 residues. V was pared by 5 bases and J by 5 bases, with 18 bases between. The DNA of the CDR3 is TGTGCCAGCAGCGCCCTTGTAAGGGGTGAGACTGAAGCTTTCTTT. Amino acids: CASSALVRGETEAFF.

This clone was seen a handful of times. The chain has TRBV6-5 and TRBJ1-4; 8 positions agree with TRBD1. Germline V gene data show CDR1 as MNHEY and CDR2 as SVGAGI. The CDR3 runs to 15 residues. V lost 6 bases and J lost 0; bases outside the gene matches: 3. The CDR3 protein is CASSPDRATNEKLFF. CDR3 bases: TGTGCCAGCAGCCCGGACAGGGCAACTAATGAAAAACTGTTTTTT.

The CDR3 here is CASSLQQQETQYF. The CDR3 nucleotides read TGTGCCAGCAGCTTACAGCAGCAAGAGACCCAGTACTTC. The chain recombines TRBV5-6 with TRBJ2-5; D gene uncertain. Deletions cut 2 bases from V and 2 bases from J, with 7 bases between. Germline CDR1 SGHDT, CDR2 YYEEEE. This CDR3 is 13 amino acids long.

This chain links TRBV27 with TRBJ1-2; D is unresolved. Germline CDR1 reads MNHEY; CDR2 reads SMNVEV (reference sequence). The V end was cut by 4 bases, the J end by 5 bases, with 11 bases between. This CDR3 has 13 residues. The CDR3 is CASSSLTEYGYTF. CDR3 DNA: TGTGCCAGCAGTTCACTGACGGAGTATGGCTACACCTTC.

This clone appeared once. The V and J genes are TRBV18 and TRBJ2-2; 9 positions match TRBD1. In germline, CDR1 is KGHSH, CDR2 LQKENI. Trimming took 6 bases from V and 6 from J; bases not matched to a gene: 8. The CDR3 sequence is 15 residues long. The CDR3 region is CASSSRTGESGELFF. In nucleotides, the CDR3 is TGTGCCAGCTCCTCCCGGACAGGGGAGTCCGGGGAGCTGTTTTTT.

J is TRBJ2-1 and V is TRBV18; 8 bases agree with TRBD1. Germline lookup yields CDR1 KGHSH and CDR2 LQKENI. This CDR3 is 16 amino acids long. After removal of 0 bases from V and 6 bases from J, the junction contained 7 bases not matched to a gene. The CDR3 nucleotides read TGTGCCAGCTCACCACCGCAGGGGGCGGTAAGCAATGAGCAGTTCTTC. Its translation is CASSPPQGAVSNEQFF.

V and J are TRBV29-1 and TRBJ2-7, with D maybe TRBD1 (5 bases). Germline CDR1 is SQVTM and CDR2 is ANQGSEA. This CDR3 contains 14 residues. Deletions cut 5 bases from V and 4 bases from J, with 18 bases between. This CDR3 reads CSVWGAGSGYEQYF. Written as DNA, the CDR3 is TGCAGCGTTTGGGGCGCAGGGTCCGGGTACGAGCAGTACTTC.

The CDR3 reads CASSPRTGDFYGYTF. The DNA for the CDR3 is TGTGCCAGTAGTCCCCGGACAGGGGATTTCTATGGCTACACCTTC. This chain uses TRBV19 with TRBJ1-2; the match to TRBD1 covers 9 bases. V gave up 5 bases and J gave up 4 bases; unmatched junction bases: 8. This CDR3 contains 15 residues. From germline, CDR1 is LNHDA and CDR2 SQIVND (reference sequence).

The chain combines TRBV7-8 with TRBJ1-5, with D perhaps TRBD1 (5 bases). V shed 0 bases and J shed 2 bases, with 14 bases lying between them. The germline V gene encodes CDR1 SGHVS and CDR2 FQNEAQ. The CDR3 contains 17 residues. The CDR3: CASSLARQGPRNQPQHF. The CDR3 coding sequence is TGTGCCAGCAGCTTAGCGAGGCAGGGCCCACGCAATCAGCCCCAGCATTTT.

J is TRBJ2-7 and V is TRBV29-1, with a possible D match to TRBD2 (5 bases). From germline, CDR1 is SQVTM and CDR2 ANQGSEA. Between the trimmed V and J ends, which lost 7 bases and 1 base, there was a span of 17 bases. The CDR3 runs 14 residues. The CDR3, as DNA: TGCAGCGCCTTGGGAGTTAAAGGGTCCTACGAGCAGTACTTC. It is translated as CSALGVKGSYEQYF.

This rearrangement joins TRBV7-9 to TRBJ1-6; a weak D match, TRBD1 (5 bases). Per the germline V gene, CDR1 is SEHNR and CDR2 is FQNEAQ (reference sequence). The ends were cut back, 3 bases at V and 4 bases at J, with 10 bases in the middle. This CDR3 comprises 15 residues. The CDR3 spells CASSFFRAYNSPLHF. DNA of the CDR3: TGTGCCAGCAGCTTTTTCAGGGCTTATAATTCACCCCTCCACTTT.

This clone occurred once. The rearrangement uses TRBV6-1 and TRBJ1-3, with TRBD1 matching 9 bases. Germline CDR1 MNHNS, CDR2 SASEGT. Losses at the gene ends were 6 bases for V and 2 bases for J; bases not matched to a gene: 5. The CDR3 is made up of 15 amino acids. The CDR3 protein is CASSGGQGTGNTIYF. CDR3 sequence (DNA): TGTGCCAGCAGCGGGGGACAGGGTACTGGAAACACCATATATTTT.

The chain combines TRBV18 with TRBJ2-2; D perhaps matches TRBD2 (6 bases). From germline, CDR1 is KGHSH and CDR2 LQKENI. This CDR3 has 12 residues. The V gene lost 8 bases and the J gene lost 6 bases, with 10 bases spanning the gap. CDR3 residues: CASPGRAGELFF. The CDR3 DNA is TGTGCCAGCCCCGGGAGAGCCGGGGAGCTGTTTTTT.

The chain recombines TRBV29-1 with TRBJ2-4, with D tentatively TRBD1 (5 bases). CDR1 is SQVTM, CDR2 ANQGSEA, per germline. V dropped 4 bases and J dropped 0 bases, with 10 bases sitting between them. This CDR3 comprises 14 residues. The CDR3 DNA is TGCAGCGTTGGCGGACAACTAGCCAAAAACATTCAGTACTTC. This codes for CSVGGQLAKNIQYF. The full variable domain, rest sourced from reference TRBV29-1 and TRBJ2-4, is SAVISQKPSRDICQRGTSLTIQCQVDSQVTMMFWYRQQPGQSLTLIATANQGSEATYESGFVIDKFPISRPNLTFSTLTVSNMSPEDSSIYLCSVGGQLAKNIQYFGAGTRLSVL.

The chain employs TRBV7-2 and TRBJ2-3; D might be TRBD2 (6 bases). Trimming took off 1 base at V and 5 bases at J, with 10 bases between the two ends. The germline gives CDR1 SGHTA, CDR2 FQGNSA. The CDR3 is 14 residues long. CDR3 residues: CASSLEGGKDTQYF. The CDR3 DNA reads as TGTGCCAGCAGCTTAGAGGGAGGCAAAGATACGCAGTATTTT.

The V gene is TRBV30, the J gene TRBJ1-5; 10 bases line up with TRBD1. The CDR3 is made up of 15 amino acids. Germline values: CDR1 GTSNPN, CDR2 SVGIG (reference sequence). Trimming took 5 bases from V and 3 from J; bases not matched to a gene: 7. The CDR3 region is CAWGGQGDFNQPQHF. CDR3 DNA sequence: TGTGCCTGGGGAGGACAGGGGGATTTCAATCAGCCCCAGCATTTT.

The J gene is TRBJ2-2, the V gene TRBV7-9, with D possibly being TRBD2 (5 bases). Deletions cut 0 bases from V and 5 bases from J, with 7 bases between. Germline CDR1 reads SEHNR; CDR2 reads FQNEAQ (reference sequence). The CDR3 runs 14 residues. The CDR3 loop reads CASSLAGRTGELFF. The CDR3 nucleotides read TGTGCCAGCAGCTTAGCAGGGAGAACCGGGGAGCTGTTTTTT.

This sequence joins TRBV30 and TRBJ2-1, with 10 bases matching TRBD2. From germline, CDR1 is GTSNPN and CDR2 SVGIG (reference sequence). CDR3 length equals 17 residues. With V trimmed by 8 bases and J by 4 bases, 17 bases remained unmatched. The CDR3 nucleotides are TGTGCCCCTCCGGGACTAGCGCTCTTTCGTAGGTACAATGAGCAGTTCTTC. Translating it yields CAPPGLALFRRYNEQFF.

The chain employs TRBV6-6 and TRBJ2-2, with D possibly matching TRBD2 (6 bases). The CDR3 is 12 amino acids. Per the germline V gene, CDR1 is MNHNY and CDR2 is SVGAGI (reference sequence). V was pared by 10 bases and J by 3 bases, with 9 bases between. The CDR3 DNA reads as TGTGCCACCGAGCGGGACACCGGGGAGCTGTTTTTT. It translates to CATERDTGELFF.